This T cell receptor beta chain was identified in a study of T cell responses to AZD1222 COVID-19 vaccine. Study overall: Pooled together were second doses at about 4 or about 12 weeks. Whole-study results and caveats: The donor cohort was predominantly white British with a female majority, and clonal diversity may have been underestimated. Unmutated variant regions are reportedly targeted by nearly half of spike-specific TCRs. At baseline, just a handful of AZD1222 recipients tested seropositive.

Looked up from germline, CDR1 is KGHSH and CDR2 is LQKENI. The ends were cut back, 6 bases at V and 6 bases at J, with 12 bases in the middle. The CDR3 sequence is 13 residues long. On this clone itself: Its antigen is unknown.

TCRdb's copy holds only in-frame clones and misses some; the assay was immunoSEQ multiplex PCR. The table lists 150,000 to 200,000 clones, about 92% of them singletons. This chain connects TRBV18 to TRBJ2-1; D call uncertain. The clonotype was recovered from an adult in good health. Sequencing used peripheral blood, obtained on day 0 of AZD1222 vaccination. In DNA form, the CDR3 reads TGTGCCAGCTCTACCTTCGGGTCCAATGAGCAGTTCTTC. Its translation: CASSTFGSNEQFF. The full variable domain, completed using reference TRBV18 and TRBJ2-1, is NAGVMQNPRHLVRRRGQEARLRCSPMKGHSHVYWYRQLPEEGLKFMVYLQKENIIDESGMPKERFSAEFPKEGPSILRIQQVVRGDSAAYFCASSTFGSNEQFFGPGTRLTVL.